This TCR beta chain was sequenced during a study of shared clonotypes between healthy human individuals. Study findings and constraints: Larger estimated richness was generally seen in naive subsets than in memory subsets. Sampling covered blood only; tissue repertoires likely differ.

Sequencing was performed with immunoSEQ multiplex PCR; in TCRdb, only in-frame clones are kept and a portion is missing. Of some 550,000 clones listed, roughly 97% are singletons. The trim removed 3 bases at V and 8 bases at J, leaving 5 bases unmatched. The germline V gene encodes CDR1 SNHLY and CDR2 FYNNEI. The CDR3 extends over 14 amino acids. On this clone: Its antigen remains unidentified.

Sequenced material: naive CD4+ T cells sorted from blood. The sample's subset: CD45RA+ positively selected. The source of this sequence is a woman between 25 and 40 years old in good health. This sequence joins TRBV2 and TRBJ1-4, with 8 bases lining up with TRBD1. This CDR3 reads CASSDGQGNEKLFF. The CDR3 bases are TGTGCCAGCAGTGATGGACAGGGTAACGAAAAACTGTTTTTT.